This T cell receptor beta chain comes out of a study of blood T cells in healthy people across ages (dated by TCRdb to the mid-2010s). As for the study more broadly: Template switching captured roughly one uniquely barcoded TCR beta cDNA molecule per two T cells in model experiments. The study measured age-related changes in TCR beta repertoire diversity using deep sequencing normalized with unique cDNA molecular identifiers. Four age groups were formed from the donors: young (average 16 years), middle-aged (approximately 39), aged (about 68) and long-lived (around 82). To avoid experimental bias, donors of different ages were distributed randomly across sequencing lanes. Two additional independent replicas of 1 million unique cDNA reads from the same blood draw were analyzed for two donors (one aged 18 to 30 and one aged 80 or older). Overall results and qualifications from the work: Compared with the aged group, more naive CD4+ T cells, fewer expanded clones and increased TCR diversity were shown by the long-lived group, suggesting age selection. Because donor CMV infection status was unknown, age-related changes in expanded clonotypes were potentially confounded. Estimates of total diversity based on one million sequenced T cells were regarded as lower bounds and as underestimates. Since profiling was done on bulk unsorted PBMCs, naive and antigen-experienced compartments could not be conclusively compared. Observed TCR beta diversity per million T cells fell roughly linearly with age, and a significant reduction was already apparent by age around 40. The percentage of naive T cells measured by flow cytometry correlated strongly with observed TCR beta diversity.

Donors were 39 systemically healthy Caucasian individuals from Russia aged roughly 6 to 95 years. Roughly 9.5 milliliters of peripheral blood were drawn from each donor into EDTA-treated Vacutainer tubes. Ficoll-Paque density-gradient centrifugation was used to isolate PBMCs, with at least 6.5 million per sample. Trizol reagent was used to extract total RNA from the PBMCs, yielding at least 6 micrograms per sample. The percentages of naive CD45RAhigh/CD27high T cells were determined by flow cytometry on a PBMC aliquot from every donor. Remarks on this clonotype: The clone's antigen remains unknown. Base-call qualities are not available, and no considerably larger clone is one nucleotide away.

The receptor library was made with 5' RACE. Sequencer: Illumina HiSeq 2500. A second PCR of roughly 6 to 11 cycles was run with a J-beta primer mix and a sample-barcoded 5' primer. Each TCR beta cDNA molecule received a unique molecular identifier from a template-switch 5' adaptor carrying 12 random nucleotides. Each sample yielded at least 2.5 million CDR3-containing paired-end reads. All of the RNA was converted into first-strand cDNA using the Mint cDNA synthesis kit, with a TRBC-specific oligonucleotide serving as the primer. Following uracil-DNA glycosylase treatment, a first 18-cycle PCR with universal primers M1SS and BC2_uni_R was performed on all cDNA. Concerning the study's data processing: Normalization of each sample was performed by random selection of 1 million high-quality reads, each carrying a distinct molecular identifier. Instead of being binned into consensus sequences, reads with shared molecular identifiers were discarded. MiTCR, with a Q25 quality threshold and the strictest error-elimination algorithm, was used for CDR3 identification, clonotype clustering and error correction. A nonparametric unseen species model with Euler transformation was used to estimate lower-bound total TCR beta diversity. TCRdb reprocessed the public reads (quality trimming at Q25 with fastp, clone calling with MiXCR) and kept in-frame beta chains. Duplicate CDR3 protein sequences are folded into a single record with the most common DNA and genes. Clone size and V and J calls follow TCRdb, not the original study. Here the sample has 1,300,000 or so distinct CDR3 sequences; around 59% occur a single time. The ten biggest clones cover 6.5% to 8% of the sample.

The CDR3 sequence holds 14 residues, the cysteine and phenylalanine included. The only DNA kept is the CDR3, 42 bases in frame from the first base. At the junction V is shortened by 6 bases and J by 2 bases, with 12 bases in between. Sequences MDHEN (CDR1) and SYDVKM (CDR2) are obtained from the germline V gene. The TCR sequence derives from a man aged 18 to 35 in good health. This chain joins TRBV28 to TRBJ2-3; the D region possibly corresponds to TRBD2 (6 bases align). The sequenced sample was blood. The CDR3 reads CASSLLANTDTQYF. Read as DNA, the sequence is TGTGCCAGCAGCCTACTAGCTAACACAGATACGCAGTATTTT.